The next 26 T cell receptor beta chains were all read from a single sample in a study of response to subunit inactivated influenza vaccine. MiXCR, run by TCRdb on the RT-PCR reads, gives a single entry per CDR3 protein. The table shows 600,000 to 850,000 distinct CDR3 sequences, with approximately 14% occurring only once. Specimen: PBMCs from blood, collected approximately 15 days before vaccination. The receptors derive from a man aged 45-60 years who received an inactivated influenza vaccine.

CDR3 protein: CSAKREWSYEQYF. CDR3 nucleotide sequence: TGCAGTGCTAAGCGGGAGTGGTCCTACGAGCAGTACTTC. The chain links TRBV20-1 to TRBJ2-7, with 8 bases that match TRBD2. The J segment lost 1 base and the V segment lost 4 bases, leaving 3 bases of the junction unmatched. Germline assignment: CDR1 DFQATT and CDR2 SNEGSKA (reference sequence). The CDR3 contains 13 residues.

The genes are TRBV4-3 and TRBJ1-2; the D gene is possibly TRBD1 (5 bases). This CDR3 is 16 amino acids long. CDR1 LGHNA and CDR2 YSLEER come from the germline V gene. The V end was cut by 7 bases, the J end by 3 bases, with 21 bases between. CDR3 DNA sequence: TGCGCCAGCACTCCTGGGCGGGGCAGGCAGGACTATGGCTACACCTTC. This gives the protein CASTPGRGRQDYGYTF.

The table lists this clonotype with a few counts. The chain couples TRBV3-1 to TRBJ2-1; TRBD2 matches at 13 bases. This CDR3 comprises 19 residues. Trimming removed 5 bases from V and 4 bases from J; junction bases left unmatched: 14. Germline assignment: CDR1 LGHDT and CDR2 YNNKEL (reference sequence). Here the CDR3 DNA reads TGTGCCAGCAGCAAAAGACTAGCGGGAGGACCATCTCGGTACAATGAGCAGTTCTTC. Translated, it gives CASSKRLAGGPSRYNEQFF.

This chain links TRBV4-2 with TRBJ2-1; D unresolved. V shed 1 base and J shed 9 bases, with 7 bases lying between them. The CDR3 is 12 amino acids. The V gene's germline CDR1 is LGHNA and CDR2 YNFKEQ. The CDR3 coding sequence is TGTGCCAGCAGCCAAGCGGTGCCTGAGCAGTTCTTC. Its protein is CASSQAVPEQFF.

The sample holds a few counts of this clonotype. The chain couples TRBV11-1 to TRBJ2-3; 9 bases fit TRBD1. Looked up from germline, CDR1 is SGHAT and CDR2 is FQDESV (reference sequence). This CDR3 has 18 amino acids. Losses at the gene ends were 5 bases for V and 4 bases for J; bases not matched to a gene: 16. The CDR3 nucleotides read TGTGCCAGCAGCGTGATCAGCCGGGACAGGGTAGGGGCAGATACGCAGTATTTT. It encodes CASSVISRDRVGADTQYF. Full variable domain (remainder filled in from reference TRBV11-1 and TRBJ2-3): EAEVAQSPRYKITEKSQAVAFWCDPISGHATLYWYRQILGQGPELLVQFQDESVVDDSQLPKDRFSAERLKGVDSTLKIQPAELGDSAMYLCASSVISRDRVGADTQYFGPGTRLTVL.

The CDR3 region is CASSPRSTGTGNTQPQHF. For the CDR3, the DNA is TGTGCCAGCAGTCCGCGTTCAACCGGGACAGGGAACACTCAGCCCCAGCATTTT. The gene calls are TRBV6-1 and TRBJ1-5; 9 bases match TRBD1. The V gene end was trimmed by 5 bases and the J gene end by 6 bases; junction bases not matched to a gene: 17. The CDR3 has 18 residues. Germline CDR1 is MNHNS and CDR2 is SASEGT.

The chain is built from TRBV30 and TRBJ1-2; D not certain. V was clipped by 2 bases and J by 2 bases, with 9 bases between them. Germline V gives CDR1 GTSNPN, CDR2 SVGIG (reference sequence). The CDR3 is 13 amino acids. The CDR3 reads CAWSPRPNYGYTF. DNA for the CDR3: TGTGCCTGGAGTCCCCGACCAAACTATGGCTACACCTTC.

This clonotype was counted between two and nine times. The chain employs TRBV4-3 and TRBJ1-4, with 12 bases lining up with TRBD1. This CDR3 is built from 16 residues. Germline V gives CDR1 LGHNA, CDR2 YSLEER. The V gene end was trimmed by 0 bases and the J gene end by 8 bases; junction bases not matched to a gene: 4. The CDR3 DNA sequence: TGCGCCAGCAGCCAAGAAAGGGACAGGGGGCGAGAAAAACTGTTTTTT. Its protein product is CASSQERDRGREKLFF.

This clonotype has a count of ten or more. V and J are TRBV4-2 and TRBJ2-2; D is undetermined. The CDR3 extends over 15 amino acids. The V end was cut by 0 bases, the J end by 6 bases, with 11 bases between. Per germline, CDR1 LGHNA and CDR2 YNFKEQ. The CDR3 bases are TGTGCCAGCAGCCAAGAGCAGACGAGTGCCGGGGAGCTGTTTTTT. Translated: CASSQEQTSAGELFF.

This clonotype was found a few times. The chain couples TRBV3-1 to TRBJ2-3; D is possibly TRBD2 (5 bases). This CDR3 has 15 residues. The V gene's germline CDR1 is LGHDT and CDR2 YNNKEL (reference sequence). V was cut by 4 bases and J by 2 bases, with 13 bases left in between. The CDR3 DNA follows: TGTGCCAGCAGCCCAGGAGGTAGCGACACAGATACGCAGTATTTT. Amino acid sequence: CASSPGGSDTDTQYF.

This clonotype was observed a handful of times. The chain employs TRBV29-1 and TRBJ1-2, with unresolved D. Trimming removed 7 bases at V and 4 bases at J, with 13 bases between. CDR1 and CDR2 from the germline V gene are SQVTM and ANQGSEA. The length of the CDR3 is 12 residues. The CDR3 sequence: CSAGGGIYGYTF. CDR3 nucleotide sequence: TGCAGCGCCGGCGGTGGGATCTATGGCTACACCTTC.

This clonotype was counted at least ten times. CDR3 residues: CASSYRALTDNEQFF. CDR3 sequence (DNA): TGTGCCAGCAGTTACCGGGCCCTGACGGACAATGAGCAGTTCTTC. The rearrangement joins TRBV12-3 or TRBV12-4 to TRBJ2-1; D is undetermined. V was cut by 4 bases and J by 5 bases, with 15 bases left in between. This CDR3 region has 15 residues.

This clonotype was observed many times. The chain carries TRBV6-6 and TRBJ1-2; D is unclear. This CDR3 has 10 amino acids. V lost 8 bases and J 8 bases, leaving 9 bases between the germline ends. Germline V lookup: CDR1 MNHNY, CDR2 SVGAGI (reference sequence). CDR3 sequence: CASWAEGYTF. The CDR3 DNA follows: TGTGCCAGCTGGGCAGAGGGCTACACCTTC.

This clonotype was seen a handful of times. This chain links TRBV7-2 with TRBJ1-1; 9 bases align to TRBD1. Germline V gene sequence: CDR1 SGHTA, CDR2 FQGNSA. The CDR3 has 15 amino acids. V gave up 3 bases and J gave up 4 bases; unmatched junction bases: 6. CDR3 region: CASSFGTGTGTEAFF. CDR3 in DNA: TGTGCCAGCAGCTTCGGGACAGGGACGGGCACTGAAGCTTTCTTT. Filled out from reference TRBV7-2 and TRBJ1-1, the complete variable domain reads GAGVSQSPSNKVTEKGKDVELRCDPISGHTALYWYRQSLGQGLEFLIYFQGNSAPDKSGLPSDRFSAERTGGSVSTLTIQRTQQEDSAVYLCASSFGTGTGTEAFFGQGTRLTVV.

This clonotype was detected a few times. The genes are TRBV9 and TRBJ2-1; 8 bases agree with TRBD2. Trimming cost V 3 bases and J 10 bases; bases outside gene matches: 9. This CDR3 contains 14 residues. The germline V gene encodes CDR1 SGDLS and CDR2 YYNGEE. CDR3 DNA sequence: TGTGCCAGCAGCGCGGGGGGGAGAGTTGTCGAGCAGTTCTTC. It specifies CASSAGGRVVEQFF.

In this sample, this clonotype turned up a few times. The chain carries TRBV29-1 and TRBJ2-5; D is possibly TRBD2 (7 bases). The CDR3 runs 13 residues. Trimming took 2 bases from V and 5 from J, leaving 12 bases between them. Germline V gives CDR1 SQVTM, CDR2 ANQGSEA. CDR3 DNA: TGCAGCGTTGAACGCGGGGGCACGGAGACCCAGTACTTC. It translates to CSVERGGTETQYF.

The chain employs TRBV7-2 and TRBJ2-4; D may be TRBD1 (5 bases). This CDR3 has 14 amino acids. In germline, CDR1 is SGHTA, CDR2 FQGNSA. V gave up 3 bases and J gave up 3 bases, with 9 bases separating them. The CDR3 region is CASSFWQGKNIQYF. CDR3 bases: TGTGCCAGCAGCTTTTGGCAGGGCAAAAACATTCAGTACTTC.

Only a few counts were recorded for this clonotype. The rearrangement links TRBV10-3 to TRBJ2-1; 9 nucleotides agree with TRBD2. The ends lost 7 bases at V and 0 bases at J; junction bases unmatched: 7. The CDR3 loop spans 16 amino acids. Looked up from germline, CDR1 is ENHRY and CDR2 is SYGVKD. CDR3 loop: CAITGSLAGSYNEQFF. DNA for the CDR3: TGTGCCATCACAGGCTCACTAGCGGGCTCCTACAATGAGCAGTTCTTC.

This clonotype was recorded a few times. V usage is TRBV20-1 and J usage is TRBJ2-5; D gene unclear. This CDR3 is built from 13 residues. Trimming took off 2 bases at V and 4 bases at J, with 11 bases between the two ends. CDR1 is DFQATT, CDR2 SNEGSKA, per germline (reference sequence). As DNA, the CDR3 is TGCAGTGCTAGATTCGGCAGCCTAGAGACCCAGTACTTC. Amino acids: CSARFGSLETQYF.

The chain employs TRBV30 and TRBJ2-4; 7 bases match TRBD1. CDR1 GTSNPN and CDR2 SVGIG come from the germline V gene (reference sequence). CDR3 size: 14 residues. The ends lost 4 bases at V and 1 base at J; junction bases unmatched: 4. CDR3 region: CAWMYRGAKNIQYF. CDR3 sequence (DNA): TGTGCCTGGATGTACAGGGGTGCCAAAAACATTCAGTACTTC.

This chain links TRBV11-2 with TRBJ1-2; 11 bases line up with TRBD1. CDR1 is SGHAT, CDR2 FQNNGV, per germline. The V segment lost 6 bases and the J segment 5 bases; nucleotides outside the gene matches: 17. The CDR3 extends over 18 amino acids. The CDR3 reads CASSLSIGQGARGYGYTF. In nucleotides, the CDR3 is TGTGCCAGCAGTCTTAGTATCGGACAGGGGGCGCGAGGTTATGGCTACACCTTC.

The chain uses TRBV5-6 and TRBJ2-7; D assignment may be TRBD1 or TRBD2 (6 bases each). The CDR3 runs to 16 residues. The V end lost 0 bases, the J end lost 3 bases, and 16 bases lay between the germline ends. Germline V gene lookup returns CDR1 SGHDT and CDR2 YYEEEE. CDR3 bases: TGTGCCAGCAGCTTGGAACAGGGACTCCAAATCTACGAGCAGTACTTC. Translation gives CASSLEQGLQIYEQYF.

J is TRBJ2-3 and V is TRBV25-1; possible D gene TRBD2, 5 bases. Trimming removed 0 bases from V and 8 bases from J, with 18 bases in between. CDR3 length: 16 residues. Germline V gene data show CDR1 as MGHDK and CDR2 as SYGVNS. CDR3 in amino acids: CASSEYGSGSRVTQYF. The DNA of the CDR3 is TGTGCCAGCAGTGAATACGGTTCGGGAAGTCGGGTTACGCAGTATTTT.

This clonotype was counted at least ten times. The chain uses TRBV7-9 and TRBJ2-1; D unclear. Trimming left V 1 base short and J 10 bases short, with 8 bases between. The CDR3 consists of 12 residues. Looked up from germline, CDR1 is SEHNR and CDR2 is FQNEAQ (reference sequence). This CDR3 is CASSLVVVEQFF. DNA of the CDR3: TGTGCCAGCAGCTTAGTGGTCGTCGAGCAGTTCTTC.

In its sample, this clonotype was seen many times. The rearrangement joins TRBV5-6 to TRBJ2-1, with a possible D match to TRBD2 (5 bases). CDR1 SGHDT and CDR2 YYEEEE come from the germline V gene. V gave up 0 bases and J gave up 4 bases, with 11 bases separating them. CDR3 size: 15 residues. Here the CDR3 reads CASSLAAAAYNEQFF. The CDR3 DNA is TGTGCCAGCAGCTTGGCCGCAGCGGCTTACAATGAGCAGTTCTTC. The full variable domain, its missing parts supplied by reference TRBV5-6 and TRBJ2-1, is DAGVTQSPTHLIKTRGQQVTLRCSPKSGHDTVSWYQQALGQGPQFIFQYYEEEERQRGNFPDRFSGHQFPNYSSELNVNALLLGDSALYLCASSLAAAAYNEQFFGPGTRLTVL.

The chain carries TRBV28 and TRBJ2-3; TRBD1 aligns across 7 bases. Germline V gene sequence: CDR1 MDHEN, CDR2 SYDVKM. The junction had 8 bases not matched to a gene; V was cut back by 4 bases and J by 4 bases. The CDR3 runs to 15 residues. The CDR3 DNA is TGTGCCAGCAGTTCCACAGGACAGGAGGCAGATACGCAGTATTTT. Translating gives CASSSTGQEADTQYF.